The present entry profiles one TCR beta chain with its context. Its antigen is undetermined. Noted treatment: around 19 received Ad26.COV2.S at low or high dose, single or two shots; about 5 received placebo; per-sample allocation not given. Day 63 following the first vaccine or placebo injection was when the samples were taken. Some clones are missing from TCRdb's copy, which holds only in-frame ones; the method was immunoSEQ multiplex PCR. The table includes around 250,000 clones, about 83% detected once. This specimen comes from a study of Ad26.COV2.S vaccination and SARS-CoV-2 variants. Points from the study as a whole: Ad26.COV2.S recipients had broader spike-specific TCRs (P = 0.0014).

Sequencing was performed on peripheral blood, taken in a trial of Ad26.COV2.S vaccine versus placebo. The receptor was derived from a person aged 18 to 65 who received the Ad26.COV2.S COVID-19 vaccine or a placebo.

The CDR3 region has the DNA TGTGCCAGCAGGCCCGGGACAGGGTTCTATGGCTACACCTTC. This codes for CASRPGTGFYGYTF. This chain joins TRBV2 and TRBJ1-2; 9 bases agree with TRBD1. V lost 6 bases, J lost 4 bases, and 6 bases stayed unmatched. Germline V gene lookup returns CDR1 SNHLY and CDR2 FYNNEI. This CDR3 has 14 residues.